Listed below are T cell receptor beta chains from one sample, sequenced in a study of memory CD4+ T cells and cytomegalovirus serostatus. Assay used: immunoSEQ multiplex PCR; TCRdb lists only in-frame clones, some missing. Altogether 50,000 or so clones are present, 65% to 80% being singletons, with the ten largest covering 1.4%. The sample consisted of memory CD4+ T cells from blood. These receptors came from an adult in good health and CMV-seropositive. The CDR3 runs from the conserved cysteine through the conserved F or W. Fields, in order: J gene, V gene, clone size, D gene, CDR3 protein, CDR3 DNA. The D gene is left open where the match is weak. Size is omitted from some rows. Given values are once, few, many or a class for expanded clones.

TRBJ2-3,TRBV5-6,.,.,CASTEFRNTDTQYF,TGTGCCAGCACCGAATTCCGCAACACAGATACGCAGTATTTT
TRBJ1-6,TRBV30,.,.,CAWKSPGGRGSPLHF,TGTGCCTGGAAGTCCCCCGGGGGGCGGGGATCACCCCTCCACTTT
TRBJ2-3,TRBV21-1,.,.,CASSNHSSTDTQYF,TGTGCCAGCAGCAATCATAGTAGCACAGATACGCAGTATTTT
TRBJ1-4,TRBV5-1,.,TRBD1,CASSQTGMDEKLFF,TGCGCCAGCAGTCAGACAGGGATGGATGAAAAACTGTTTTTT
TRBJ2-5,TRBV7-2,.,.,CASTTVLGGPQETQYF,TGTGCCAGCACCACCGTGTTGGGGGGGCCCCAAGAGACCCAGTACTTC
TRBJ1-4,TRBV6-1,.,TRBD1,CASSEDRGSTNEKLFF,TGTGCCAGCAGTGAGGACAGGGGGTCAACTAATGAAAAACTGTTTTTT
TRBJ1-6,TRBV7-9,.,.,CASSLGQGFYNSPLHF,TGTGCCAGCAGCTTAGGGCAGGGATTTTATAATTCACCCCTCCACTTT
TRBJ2-2,TRBV2,.,TRBD1,CASSRDRGTGELFF,TGTGCCAGCAGTCGGGACAGGGGGACCGGGGAGCTGTTTTTT
TRBJ2-1,TRBV5-6,.,.,CASSLVGPWSEQFF,TGTGCCAGCAGCTTGGTAGGGCCGTGGAGCGAGCAGTTCTTC
TRBJ1-2,TRBV7-2,once,.,CASSNRWGYTF,TGTGCCAGCAGCAACAGGTGGGGCTACACCTTC
TRBJ1-5,TRBV6-6,.,.,CASSYRGNQPQHF,TGTGCCAGCAGTTACAGGGGCAATCAGCCCCAGCATTTT
TRBJ2-1,TRBV6-5,.,.,CASSFDRKIYNEQFF,TGTGCCAGCAGTTTTGACAGAAAAATATACAATGAGCAGTTCTTC
TRBJ2-7,TRBV6-5,.,TRBD1,CASSYEGAKEQYF,TGTGCCAGCAGTTACGAGGGGGCGAAGGAGCAGTACTTC
TRBJ2-7,TRBV28,.,.,CASSTPGTLSYEQYF,TGTGCCAGCAGTACTCCCGGGACCCTCAGCTACGAGCAGTACTTC
TRBJ1-2,TRBV7-3,.,TRBD1,CASSLTGDGYYGYTF,TGTGCCAGCAGCTTGACAGGGGACGGCTACTATGGCTACACCTTC
TRBJ2-2,TRBV5-4,.,TRBD2,CASSPLAAGGQGGELFF,TGTGCCAGCAGCCCGCTTGCAGCGGGAGGGCAAGGGGGGGAGCTGTTTTTT
TRBJ2-2,TRBV6-4,.,.,CASSVVWGSGELFF,TGTGCCAGCAGCGTCGTGTGGGGGTCCGGGGAGCTGTTTTTT
TRBJ2-7,TRBV11-2,.,.,CASSSMASLSYEQYF,TGTGCCAGCAGCTCCATGGCTTCCTTATCCTACGAGCAGTACTTC
TRBJ2-5,TRBV28,.,.,CASSRGAGIRQTQYF,TGTGCCAGCAGCCGAGGGGCGGGGATCAGGCAGACCCAGTACTTC
TRBJ2-1,TRBV7-2,.,TRBD1,CASSPSQGNDEQFF,TGTGCCAGCAGCCCATCACAGGGGAACGATGAGCAGTTCTTC
TRBJ1-5,TRBV18,.,.,CASSPYQGYNQPQHF,TGTGCCAGCTCACCATACCAGGGGTACAATCAGCCCCAGCATTTT
TRBJ2-1,TRBV10-2,.,TRBD2,CASSGTSGNEQFF,TGCGCCAGCAGTGGGACTAGCGGTAATGAGCAGTTCTTC
TRBJ2-5,TRBV5-1,.,.,CASSLAREKETQYF,TGCGCCAGCAGCTTGGCAAGGGAGAAAGAGACCCAGTACTTC
TRBJ2-6,TRBV30,.,.,CACSPIVAVRGASGANVLTF,TGTGCCTGCTCACCCATTGTAGCGGTCAGGGGGGCCTCTGGGGCCAACGTCCTGACTTTC
TRBJ1-5,TRBV2,.,.,CASSASRDTNQPQHF,TGTGCCAGCAGTGCATCCCGGGACACCAATCAGCCCCAGCATTTT
TRBJ1-5,TRBV18,.,TRBD1,CASSPDRGSNQPQHF,TGTGCCAGCTCACCAGACAGGGGGAGCAATCAGCCCCAGCATTTT
TRBJ1-5,TRBV19,.,TRBD1,CASSASDRGNQPQHF,TGTGCCAGTAGTGCTTCGGACAGGGGCAATCAGCCCCAGCATTTT
TRBJ1-5,TRBV27,.,.,CASSPRAGQPQHF,TGTGCCAGCAGTCCGCGAGCAGGTCAGCCCCAGCATTTT
TRBJ2-7,TRBV9,once,.,CASSPKWDIYSYEQYF,TGTGCCAGCAGCCCCAAATGGGACATTTACTCCTACGAGCAGTACTTC
TRBJ2-1,TRBV5-4,.,.,CASSLPDGTNEQFF,TGTGCCAGCAGCCTCCCGGACGGAACTAATGAGCAGTTCTTC
TRBJ2-2,TRBV9,.,TRBD2,CASSARLAGVDTGELFF,TGTGCCAGCAGCGCCCGACTAGCGGGAGTTGACACCGGGGAGCTGTTTTTT
TRBJ2-2,TRBV7-2,.,TRBD2,CASRVSGGNTGELFF,TGTGCCAGCAGGGTTAGCGGGGGGAACACCGGGGAGCTGTTTTTT
TRBJ1-1,TRBV19,few,.,CASGSGGITEAFF,TGTGCCAGTGGGTCGGGGGGGATCACTGAAGCTTTCTTT
TRBJ1-2,TRBV11-2,.,.,CASSLPPDSSGYTF,TGTGCCAGCAGCTTACCCCCCGACAGTAGCGGCTACACCTTC
TRBJ1-1,TRBV27,.,TRBD1,CASSPDRVDTEAFF,TGTGCCAGCAGTCCCGACAGGGTCGACACTGAAGCTTTCTTT
TRBJ1-2,TRBV18,.,.,CASSPQRQQNYGYTF,TGTGCCAGCTCACCACAGAGACAGCAGAACTATGGCTACACCTTC
TRBJ1-5,TRBV2,.,TRBD1,CASSRDRVVTQPQHF,TGTGCCAGCAGTAGGGACAGGGTAGTTACTCAGCCCCAGCATTTT
TRBJ1-2,TRBV6-5,.,.,CASKDSAVNYGYTF,TGTGCCAGCAAGGACAGCGCCGTTAACTATGGCTACACCTTC
TRBJ2-7,TRBV5-1,.,.,CASSLVVSPYEQYF,TGCGCCAGCAGCTTGGTAGTCAGTCCCTACGAGCAGTACTTC
TRBJ2-7,TRBV29-1,.,TRBD1,CSALRGPGGSYEQYF,TGCAGCGCATTGAGAGGGCCAGGGGGCTCCTACGAGCAGTACTTC
TRBJ2-3,TRBV5-4,once,TRBD2,CASSLQAGGNTDTQYF,TGTGCCAGCAGCTTGCAAGCGGGAGGAAACACAGATACGCAGTATTTT
TRBJ2-3,TRBV6-6,.,.,CASTRGHQSDTQYF,TGTGCCAGCACGCGGGGGCACCAGTCCGATACGCAGTATTTT
TRBJ2-4,TRBV7-2,.,.,CASSLGGNKNIQYF,TGTGCCAGCAGCTTGGGTGGCAACAAAAACATTCAGTACTTC
TRBJ2-7,TRBV2,once,.,CASSEGRGNQYF,TGTGCCAGCAGTGAAGGCCGTGGGAACCAGTACTTC
TRBJ2-3,TRBV11-2,few,.,CASSSSVGGSTDTQYF,TGTGCCAGCAGCTCCTCAGTAGGCGGTAGCACAGATACGCAGTATTTT
TRBJ2-7,TRBV2,.,TRBD2,CASSVGGGYYEQYF,TGTGCCAGCAGCGTCGGGGGGGGGTACTACGAGCAGTACTTC
TRBJ2-4,TRBV28,.,TRBD2,CASSRTSGMVNIQYF,TGTGCCAGCAGCCGGACTAGCGGGATGGTAAACATTCAGTACTTC
TRBJ2-7,TRBV4-2,.,.,CASSQTKGDSYEQYF,TGTGCCAGCAGCCAGACCAAGGGCGACTCTTACGAGCAGTACTTC
TRBJ1-1,TRBV28,.,.,CASSPLHNTEAFF,TGTGCCAGCAGTCCCCTTCACAACACTGAAGCTTTCTTT
TRBJ2-7,TRBV15,.,.,CATSRDRVGYEQYF,TGTGCCACCAGCAGAGATCGAGTAGGGTACGAGCAGTACTTC
TRBJ1-1,TRBV5-4,.,TRBD1,CASSSGQLANTEAFF,TGTGCCAGCAGCTCGGGACAGCTAGCGAACACTGAAGCTTTCTTT
TRBJ1-6,TRBV5-6,.,TRBD1,CASSLGDRTSPLHF,TGTGCCAGCAGCTTGGGGGACAGGACTTCACCCCTCCACTTT
TRBJ1-2,TRBV6-6,.,TRBD1,CASSYGGRGRWGYTF,TGTGCCAGCAGTTACGGCGGCAGGGGGCGGTGGGGCTACACCTTC
TRBJ1-5,TRBV12-5,few,TRBD1,CASGLGQGAQPQHF,TGTGCTAGTGGTTTGGGACAGGGGGCTCAGCCCCAGCATTTT
TRBJ1-1,TRBV19,.,.,CASSWEGRNTEAFF,TGTGCCAGTAGTTGGGAGGGACGGAACACTGAAGCTTTCTTT